This T cell receptor (beta chain) was captured by sequencing in a study of graft-versus-host responses after intestinal transplantation. Study summary: Transplantation in recipients was multivisceral, liver-intestinal, or isolated intestinal.

Comment on this clone: Its antigen is unknown.

Study findings and constraints: Levels of circulating GvH clones at their peak were associated with early post-transplant HvG declines. Ileal or blood samples showed some GvH clones first, and such clones were also found in recipient marrow.

CDR3 length: 14 amino acids. Per the germline V gene, CDR1 is SGHRS and CDR2 is YFSETQ. With V trimmed by 1 base and J by 8 bases, 7 bases remained unmatched. Generated by immunoSEQ multiplex PCR, the TCRdb table keeps only in-frame clones and is missing some. Among tens of thousands of clones listed, just over 90% were seen once. The J gene is TRBJ1-2, the V gene TRBV5-1; 8 bases align to TRBD1. The sequencing here drew on unstimulated CD8+ T cells sorted from spleen or lymph node cells, taken before intestinal transplant. This sequence originates from a human donor who received an intestinal transplant. Here the CDR3 DNA reads TGCGCCAGCAGCTTGATCACAGGGGGTGACGGCTACACCTTC. Protein sequence: CASSLITGGDGYTF.